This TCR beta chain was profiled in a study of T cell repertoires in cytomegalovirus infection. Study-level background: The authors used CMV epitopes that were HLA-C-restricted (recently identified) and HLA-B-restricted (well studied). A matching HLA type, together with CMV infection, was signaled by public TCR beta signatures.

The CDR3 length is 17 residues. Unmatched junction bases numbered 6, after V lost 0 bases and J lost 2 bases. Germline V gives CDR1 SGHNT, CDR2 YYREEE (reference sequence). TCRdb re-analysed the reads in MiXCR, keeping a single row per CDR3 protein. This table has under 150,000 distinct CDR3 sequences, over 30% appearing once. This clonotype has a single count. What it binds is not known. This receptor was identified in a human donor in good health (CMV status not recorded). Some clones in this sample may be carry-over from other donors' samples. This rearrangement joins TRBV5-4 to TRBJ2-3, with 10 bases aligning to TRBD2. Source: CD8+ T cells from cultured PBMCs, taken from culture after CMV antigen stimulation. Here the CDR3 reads CASSLELAGLTTDTQYF. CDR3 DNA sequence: TGTGCCAGCAGCTTGGAACTAGCGGGGCTGACCACAGATACGCAGTATTTT.